This is a list of T cell receptor beta chains from one sample in a study of identical twins. A single record per CDR3 protein comes from TCRdb applying MiXCR to the 5' RACE reads. Counted here are some 1,600,000 distinct CDR3 sequences, about 32% occurring once; the ten biggest clones make up 0.25% to 0.3%. Sequenced input: cord blood. These TCRs come from a newborn girl in good health. CDR3s include the opening cysteine and the closing phenylalanine or tryptophan. The D gene is left open where the match is weak. Size is stated for part of the rows, as once, few or many counts, or as a class when the clone is expanded.

>TRBJ2-3|-|-|TRBV9
CASSVEWGRSDTQYF
TGTGCCAGCAGCGTAGAGTGGGGGCGTTCAGATACGCAGTATTTT
>TRBJ2-1|few|-|TRBV5-1
CASSLARERNEQFF
TGCGCCAGCAGCTTGGCCAGGGAGCGCAATGAGCAGTTCTTC
>TRBJ1-1|few|-|TRBV20-1
CSAGFGDTEAFF
TGCAGTGCTGGATTTGGGGACACTGAAGCTTTCTTT
>TRBJ1-2|few|-|TRBV20-1
CSASVQTNYGYTF
TGCAGTGCTAGCGTCCAGACTAACTATGGCTACACCTTC
>TRBJ1-2|-|-|TRBV6-1
CASSETVHYGYTF
TGTGCCAGCAGTGAAACCGTACACTATGGCTACACCTTC
>TRBJ2-7|-|TRBD1|TRBV12-3/TRBV12-4
CASSLLGQGINEQYF
TGTGCCAGCAGTTTACTGGGACAGGGGATCAACGAGCAGTACTTC
>TRBJ2-2|few|-|TRBV3-1
CASSQGRTSTGELFF
TGTGCCAGCAGCCAAGGGCGGACTTCCACCGGGGAGCTGTTTTTT
>TRBJ2-6|-|TRBD1|TRBV7-9
CASSSLRGSGANVLTF
TGTGCCAGCAGTTCCCTCAGGGGGTCTGGGGCCAACGTCCTGACTTTC
>TRBJ2-6|-|TRBD1|TRBV18
CASSPRLPGQGSSGANVLTF
TGTGCCAGCTCACCACGTCTCCCGGGACAGGGTAGCTCTGGGGCCAACGTCCTGACTTTC
>TRBJ2-3|-|-|TRBV2
CASLWLTGTDTQYF
TGTGCCAGCTTGTGGCTAACGGGCACAGATACGCAGTATTTT
>TRBJ1-4|once|-|TRBV12-3/TRBV12-4
CASSFPLYNEKPFF
TGTGCCAGCAGTTTCCCCCTGTACAATGAAAAACCGTTTTTT
>TRBJ2-7|few|-|TRBV20-1
CSASLIRQDLYEQYF
TGCAGTGCTAGTCTTATCAGACAGGACCTCTACGAGCAGTACTTC
>TRBJ2-7|-|-|TRBV7-2
CASSLWSNGLVGYEQYF
TGTGCCAGCAGCTTATGGTCGAACGGATTAGTGGGCTACGAGCAGTACTTC
>TRBJ2-3|few|-|TRBV4-2
CASSQQDRSDSSTDTQYF
TGTGCCAGCAGCCAGCAGGACAGATCTGATTCTAGCACAGATACGCAGTATTTT
>TRBJ1-4|-|-|TRBV6-1
CASSEAVRGDMEKLFF
TGTGCCAGCAGTGAAGCAGTACGGGGAGATATGGAAAAACTGTTTTTT
>TRBJ2-7|few|-|TRBV27
CASSPYSAYEQYF
TGTGCCAGCAGTCCCTATTCGGCCTACGAGCAGTACTTC
>TRBJ1-4|-|TRBD1|TRBV3-1
CASSQEGQWYNEKLFF
TGTGCCAGCAGCCAAGAGGGACAGTGGTATAATGAAAAACTGTTTTTT
>TRBJ2-3|few|-|TRBV10-3
CAISELTEDTQYF
TGTGCCATCAGTGAGTTGACCGAGGATACGCAGTATTTT
>TRBJ1-6|-|-|TRBV27
CASSPVGSPLHF
TGTGCCAGCAGCCCAGTCGGGTCACCCCTCCACTTT
>TRBJ2-3|-|-|TRBV4-2
CASSQDARDHTDTQYF
TGTGCCAGCAGCCAAGACGCCCGGGACCACACAGATACGCAGTATTTT
>TRBJ1-4|-|-|TRBV5-4
CATGQDEKLFF
TGTGCCACCGGACAAGATGAAAAACTGTTTTTT
>TRBJ2-3|few|-|TRBV29-1
CSLRGTFSTDTQYF
TGCAGCCTCAGGGGGACTTTCAGCACAGATACGCAGTATTTT
>TRBJ1-2|few|-|TRBV28
CASSFGGRSYGYTF
TGTGCCAGCAGTTTTGGGGGGCGCAGCTATGGCTACACCTTC
>TRBJ2-3|-|-|TRBV7-2
CASSSAWGVASTDTQYF
TGTGCCAGCAGCTCAGCCTGGGGAGTAGCGAGCACAGATACGCAGTATTTT